One sample yielded the 9 T cell receptor beta chains listed below, sequenced in a study of immune heterogeneity within non-small cell lung tumors. With 32 V and 13 J primers, multiplex PCR amplified the TCR beta CDR3. MiXCR was run by TCRdb on the multiplex PCR reads, yielding one entry per CDR3 protein. The sample gives about 5,000 distinct CDR3 sequences, around 35% of which show up once; less than 25% is in the top ten. Bulk tumor genomic DNA, 500 to 650 ng per sample, was the template. Surgery yielded several widely spaced biopsies per primary tumor. Undergoing curative surgery were patients whose non-small cell lung cancer was untreated and newly diagnosed. Source material: lung tumor tissue. All receptors derive from a woman aged 50 to 60 with non-small cell lung cancer.

In this sample, this clonotype turned up a few times. V usage is TRBV20-1 and J usage is TRBJ2-7; TRBD2 is a possible D gene (8 bases). CDR1 is DFQATT, CDR2 SNEGSKA, per germline (reference sequence). CDR3 length: 22 residues. V gave up 2 bases and J gave up 5 bases, with 40 bases separating them. DNA of the CDR3: TGCAGTGCTAGAACCGACAGGGAAAGCTATTCTTGGAATAGCGGGAACGACGACGAGCAGTACTTC. Translation gives CSARTDRESYSWNSGNDDEQYF.

In its sample, this clonotype is medium-sized. The chain has TRBV3-1 and TRBJ1-6; D gene uncertain. Trimming pared 7 bases from V and 8 bases from J, leaving 9 bases between. CDR1 and CDR2 from the germline V gene are LGHDT and YNNKEL (reference sequence). This CDR3 region has 12 residues. This CDR3 is CASNREDSPLHF. As DNA, the CDR3 is TGTGCCAGCAACCGGGAGGATTCACCCCTCCACTTT.

The rearrangement links TRBV19 to TRBJ2-5; D unclear. The CDR3 spans 13 residues. From germline, CDR1 is LNHDA and CDR2 SQIVND (reference sequence). V shed 4 bases and J shed 1 base, with 7 bases lying between them. The CDR3 DNA sequence: TGTGCCAGTAGTACCCACGCCCAAGAGACCCAGTACTTC. Encoded protein: CASSTHAQETQYF.

V gene TRBV5-4 combines with J gene TRBJ2-3; D is unresolved. The CDR3 has 13 amino acids. CDR1 SGHNT and CDR2 YYREEE come from the germline V gene (reference sequence). V lost 4 bases, J lost 6 bases, and 12 bases lay in between. This CDR3 is CASSPAYADTQYF. The CDR3 nucleotides are TGTGCCAGCAGCCCGGCTTATGCGGATACGCAGTATTTT.

The chain recombines TRBV5-1 with TRBJ1-1; no firm D call. The CDR3 sequence is 13 residues long. CDR1 SGHRS and CDR2 YFSETQ come from the germline V gene. V was trimmed by 0 bases and J by 1 base, leaving 4 bases between them. CDR3 DNA: TGCGCCAGCAGCTTGGCCGGGAACACTGAAGCTTTCTTT. It yields the protein CASSLAGNTEAFF. Combining the CDR3 with reference TRBV5-1 and TRBJ1-1 gives the whole variable domain KAGVTQTPRYLIKTRGQQVTLSCSPISGHRSVSWYQQTPGQGLQFLFEYFSETQRNKGNFPGRFSGRQFSNSRSEMNVSTLELGDSALYLCASSLAGNTEAFFGQGTRLTVV.

A note on this clonotype: A much larger clone lies a single base off, so this may be a read error. The gene calls are TRBV9 and TRBJ1-2; 8 positions agree with TRBD1. CDR1 and CDR2 from the germline V gene are SGDLS and YYNGEE. The CDR3 runs 14 residues. The CDR3, as DNA: TGTGCCAGCAGAGTAGGACAGGGCGTCTATGGCTACACCTTC. It codes for CASRVGQGVYGYTF.

This rearrangement joins TRBV5-1 to TRBJ2-5; 9 bases are shared with TRBD1. V lost 0 bases and J lost 5; bases outside the gene matches: 5. This CDR3 region has 15 residues. Germline lookup yields CDR1 SGHRS and CDR2 YFSETQ. CDR3 sequence: CASSLGTGDGETQYF. CDR3 in DNA: TGCGCCAGCAGCTTGGGGACAGGGGATGGGGAGACCCAGTACTTC. Looking up the rest from reference TRBV5-1 and TRBJ2-5 gives the full variable domain: KAGVTQTPRYLIKTRGQQVTLSCSPISGHRSVSWYQQTPGQGLQFLFEYFSETQRNKGNFPGRFSGRQFSNSRSEMNVSTLELGDSALYLCASSLGTGDGETQYFGPGTRLLVL.

Within the sample, this clonotype is medium-sized (0.01 to 0.1%). The chain has TRBV6-1 and TRBJ1-4; 7 positions agree with TRBD1. Germline CDR1 is MNHNS and CDR2 is SASEGT. The CDR3 is made up of 14 amino acids. Trimming at V came to 8 bases and at J to 10 bases, leaving 13 bases not matched to a gene. CDR3 nucleotide sequence: TGTGCCAGCGGTAGAACAGGGGAGGGGTTAAAACTGTTTTTT. Encoded protein: CASGRTGEGLKLFF.

Only a few counts were recorded for this clonotype. The genes are TRBV9 and TRBJ2-1; no firm D call. The germline gives CDR1 SGDLS, CDR2 YYNGEE. Trimming took 0 bases from V and 8 from J, leaving 15 bases between them. The CDR3 length is 15 residues. The CDR3 reads CASSVANSVLDEQFF. The CDR3, as DNA: TGTGCCAGCAGCGTAGCTAACAGCGTTTTGGATGAGCAGTTCTTC.